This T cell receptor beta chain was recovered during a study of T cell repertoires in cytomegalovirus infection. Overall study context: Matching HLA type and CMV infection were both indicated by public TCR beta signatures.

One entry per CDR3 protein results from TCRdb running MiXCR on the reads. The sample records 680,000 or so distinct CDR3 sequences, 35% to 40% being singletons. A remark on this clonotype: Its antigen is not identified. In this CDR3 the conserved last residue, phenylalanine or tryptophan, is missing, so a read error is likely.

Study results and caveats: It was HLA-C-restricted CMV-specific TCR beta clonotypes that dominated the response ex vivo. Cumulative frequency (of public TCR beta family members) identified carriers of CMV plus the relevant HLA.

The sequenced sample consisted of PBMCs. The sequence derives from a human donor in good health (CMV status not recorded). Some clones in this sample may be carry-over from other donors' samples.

The CDR3 loop reads CASSLLGTSVSEQYL. Written as DNA, the CDR3 is TGTGCCAGCAGCTTGCTGGGGACTAGCGTGTCAGAGCAGTACTTA. The chain couples TRBV5-5 to TRBJ2-7; 10 bases map to TRBD2. This CDR3 has 15 amino acids. Per germline, CDR1 SGHKS and CDR2 YYEKEE (reference sequence). J gave up 7 bases and V 1 base, and 8 bases lay outside the gene matches.